Listed below are T cell receptor beta chains from one sample, sequenced in a study of blood T cell repertoires in COVID-19. Assay used: immunoSEQ multiplex PCR; TCRdb lists only in-frame clones, some missing. This sample has some 90,000 clones, with roughly 82% found just once. Sequenced: peripheral blood. These receptors were collected from a man aged 65-85 years with active or convalescent COVID-19. Each CDR3 is given with its conserved first and last residue. D genes are given only for firm matches. Clone size is not always given. Where it is, it says once, few, many or a class for expanded clones.

abundance,len,d_gene,j_gene,v_gene,CDR3aa,CDR3nt
-,15,-,TRBJ1-2,TRBV14,CASSQAPDSPYGYTF,TGTGCCAGCAGCCAAGCCCCGGACAGCCCCTATGGCTACACCTTC
once,14,TRBD1,TRBJ2-7,TRBV30,CASRADRGGYEQYF,TGTGCCTCAAGAGCCGACAGGGGGGGCTACGAGCAGTACTTC
-,15,-,TRBJ2-6,TRBV6-5,CATKTGSSGANVLTF,TGTGCCACTAAGACAGGAAGCTCTGGGGCCAACGTCCTGACTTTC
once,15,TRBD1,TRBJ1-6,TRBV10-1,CASSAYPGGVSPLHF,TGCGCCAGCAGTGCCTATCCAGGGGGCGTTTCACCCCTCCACTTT
-,12,-,TRBJ2-5,TRBV2,CASSTGKETQYF,TGTGCCAGCTCCACAGGGAAAGAGACCCAGTACTTC
-,14,TRBD1,TRBJ1-5,TRBV19,CASNDRGGNQPQHF,TGTGCCAGTAACGACAGGGGAGGCAATCAGCCCCAGCATTTT
few,13,-,TRBJ2-3,TRBV24-1,CATRRDSTDTQYF,TGTGCCACCAGGCGGGACTCCACAGATACGCAGTATTTT
-,13,-,TRBJ1-2,TRBV5-4,CASSLDRDYGYTF,TGTGCCAGCAGCTTGGACAGGGACTATGGCTACACCTTC
-,12,TRBD1,TRBJ1-4,TRBV12-3/TRBV12-4,CASGTGFEKLFF,TGTGCCAGCGGGACAGGGTTTGAAAAACTGTTTTTT
-,15,TRBD2,TRBJ2-7,TRBV11-3,CASSFSGEPGYEQYF,TGTGCCAGCAGCTTTAGCGGGGAACCAGGCTACGAGCAGTACTTC
-,15,TRBD1,TRBJ2-7,TRBV18,CASSRGTGGPYEQYF,TGTGCCAGCTCAAGGGGGACAGGGGGCCCCTACGAGCAGTACTTC
-,14,TRBD1,TRBJ1-2,TRBV29-1,CSVEEYRGSYGYTF,TGCAGCGTTGAAGAATACAGGGGTTCCTATGGCTACACCTTC
-,17,TRBD2,TRBJ2-7,TRBV4-1,CASSQDVTSGRSYEQYF,TGCGCCAGCAGCCAAGATGTGACTAGCGGGCGCTCCTACGAGCAGTACTTC
-,14,-,TRBJ2-2,TRBV6-5,CATGVFANTGELFF,TGTGCCACGGGAGTTTTCGCGAACACCGGGGAGCTGTTTTTT
-,15,-,TRBJ1-5,TRBV27,CASKPGTRGNQPQHF,TGTGCCAGCAAACCCGGGACAAGGGGCAATCAGCCCCAGCATTTT
-,18,TRBD2,TRBJ2-3,TRBV7-8,CASSLRIPSGGETDTQYF,TGTGCCAGCAGCTTAAGAATACCTAGCGGGGGGGAGACAGATACGCAGTATTTT
few,14,-,TRBJ2-7,TRBV11-2,CASSPAAGRNEQYF,TGTGCCAGCAGCCCGGCGGCAGGGAGGAACGAGCAGTACTTC
once,13,-,TRBJ1-6,TRBV27,CASSFGGMSPLHF,TGTGCCAGCAGTTTCGGAGGGATGTCACCCCTCCACTTT
-,12,TRBD1,TRBJ1-2,TRBV4-2,CASSHYRGPHTF,TGTGCCAGCAGCCACTACAGGGGGCCTCACACCTTC
-,15,-,TRBJ1-4,TRBV10-2,CASRGNRGFSEKLFF,TGCGCCAGCAGAGGAAATCGGGGGTTTAGCGAAAAACTGTTTTTT
once,14,-,TRBJ1-1,TRBV30,CAWSWLGGDTEAFF,TGTGCCTGGAGTTGGCTTGGCGGAGACACTGAAGCTTTCTTT
few,14,-,TRBJ2-7,TRBV29-1,CSVANGGSSYEQYF,TGCAGCGTTGCTAACGGGGGAAGCTCCTACGAGCAGTACTTC
-,18,TRBD2,TRBJ2-1,TRBV7-9,CASSSTGGRGGSYNEQFF,TGTGCCAGCAGCTCCACAGGAGGACGGGGGGGGTCCTACAATGAGCAGTTCTTC
-,11,-,TRBJ1-5,TRBV6-6,CASSSNQPQHF,TGTGCCAGCAGTTCGAATCAGCCCCAGCATTTT
-,15,-,TRBJ1-1,TRBV7-9,CASSFVTGPDTEAFF,TGTGCCAGCAGCTTCGTGACAGGACCAGATACTGAAGCTTTCTTT
-,16,TRBD2,TRBJ2-5,TRBV7-9,CASSLVGGGGQETQYF,TGTGCCAGCAGCTTAGTTGGCGGGGGTGGACAAGAGACCCAGTACTTC
once,13,-,TRBJ2-7,TRBV11-2,CASSLTDSGEQYF,TGTGCCAGCAGCTTAACGGACAGCGGCGAGCAGTACTTC
-,15,-,TRBJ1-2,TRBV6-5,CASSYSSGARYGYTF,TGTGCCAGCAGTTACTCTTCAGGGGCCCGGTATGGCTACACCTTC
-,14,-,TRBJ2-3,TRBV5-1,CASSFHRDTDTQYF,TGCGCCAGCAGCTTCCACAGGGACACAGATACGCAGTATTTT
-,13,-,TRBJ2-2,TRBV24-1,CATSHGETGELFF,TGTGCCACCTCTCATGGGGAGACCGGGGAGCTGTTTTTT
once,13,TRBD1,TRBJ2-1,TRBV7-2,CASSEGTGKVQFF,TGTGCCAGCAGCGAAGGGACAGGGAAAGTCCAGTTCTTC
-,16,-,TRBJ2-7,TRBV7-6,CASSPVGLARDYEQYF,TGTGCCAGCAGCCCAGTAGGGCTAGCGAGGGACTACGAGCAGTACTTC
few,15,TRBD1,TRBJ1-6,TRBV6-5,CASSYLGQDNSPLHF,TGTGCCAGCAGTTACCTAGGACAGGATAATTCACCCCTCCACTTT
-,16,-,TRBJ2-2,TRBV4-1,CASSQGTNRDVGELFF,TGCGCCAGCAGCCAAGGAACCAACAGGGATGTCGGGGAGCTGTTTTTT
-,15,TRBD2,TRBJ2-3,TRBV6-5,CASSGGGISTDTQYF,TGTGCCAGCTCTGGCGGGGGGATTAGCACAGATACGCAGTATTTT
-,14,-,TRBJ1-2,TRBV13,CASSLRSGGGGYTF,TGTGCCAGCAGCTTACGTAGTGGAGGCGGGGGCTACACCTTC
-,13,TRBD1,TRBJ2-7,TRBV11-3,CASSLGQEYEQYF,TGTGCCAGCAGCCTGGGACAGGAGTACGAGCAGTACTTC
once,14,TRBD1,TRBJ2-7,TRBV11-3,CASSPTGGSYEQYF,TGTGCCAGCAGCCCGACAGGGGGCTCCTACGAGCAGTACTTC
-,15,TRBD1,TRBJ2-5,TRBV18,CASSRTTGWSETQYF,TGTGCCAGCTCCCGGACGACAGGGTGGTCAGAGACCCAGTACTTC
few,15,TRBD2,TRBJ2-1,TRBV6-5,CASNSGVSSYNEQFF,TGTGCCAGCAATAGCGGGGTAAGCTCCTACAATGAGCAGTTCTTC
-,19,TRBD2,TRBJ2-1,TRBV27,CASSLPTNLLAGGPHEQFF,TGTGCCAGCAGTTTACCGACCAACCTTCTAGCGGGGGGGCCCCATGAGCAGTTCTTC
-,12,-,TRBJ1-2,TRBV30,CAWAWALDGYTF,TGTGCCTGGGCGTGGGCTTTGGATGGCTACACCTTC
-,15,TRBD1,TRBJ2-4,TRBV19,CASSVLGTGKNIQYF,TGTGCCAGTAGTGTCCTAGGGACAGGGAAAAACATTCAGTACTTC
-,15,TRBD1,TRBJ1-6,TRBV9,CASSFSGQENSPLHF,TGTGCCAGCAGTTTCTCGGGACAGGAAAATTCACCCCTCCACTTT
-,14,-,TRBJ2-5,TRBV5-1,CASSLDRVEETQYF,TGCGCCAGCAGCTTGGACAGGGTGGAAGAGACCCAGTACTTC
-,14,TRBD2,TRBJ2-3,TRBV29-1,CSVERGDYTDTQYF,TGCAGCGTGGAGCGGGGGGATTACACAGATACGCAGTATTTT
-,15,TRBD1,TRBJ1-1,TRBV28,CASSLPSGGNTEAFF,TGTGCCAGCAGTTTACCTTCAGGGGGGAACACTGAAGCTTTCTTT
once,16,-,TRBJ1-2,TRBV5-5,CASSLKPTQGALGYTF,TGTGCCAGCAGCCTAAAGCCCACCCAGGGCGCCTTGGGCTACACCTTC
-,18,TRBD2,TRBJ2-3,TRBV10-3,CAISEPMATSGSTDTQYF,TGTGCCATCAGTGAGCCTATGGCCACTAGCGGTAGCACAGATACGCAGTATTTT